This T cell receptor (beta chain) was obtained from a study of CD8 T cells in Susac syndrome. Across the whole study: Each patient with Susac syndrome, at the time of blood draw, was therapy-naive, on corticosteroids, or on intravenous immunoglobulin alone. Whole-study results and caveats: The study's TCR sequencing and HLA analysis covered a relatively small number of individuals, and the study acknowledged this.

Random hexamers primed reverse transcription of 0.5 to 1 ug RNA. TCRdb ran MiXCR on the immunoSEQ multiplex PCR reads and lists one entry per CDR3 protein. The table has about 240,000 distinct CDR3 sequences, roughly 95% seen once; the top ten hold 0.08% to 0.11%. Points on this clonotype: Its specificity is unknown.

This TCR was sampled from a human donor with Susac syndrome. The material sequenced was CD4+ T cells from PBMCs.

CDR3 amino acids: CASRKYNEQFF. The CDR3 bases are TGTGCCAGCAGGAAGTACAATGAGCAGTTCTTC. The genes are TRBV2 and TRBJ2-1, with D hard to call. The CDR3 consists of 11 residues. Trimming removed 6 bases from V and 4 bases from J, with 4 bases in between. Looked up from germline, CDR1 is SNHLY and CDR2 is FYNNEI.